Below, 25 T cell receptor beta chains from the same sample are listed, as sequenced in a study of long-term antiretroviral therapy in people with HIV. Assay version v3.0 of immunoSEQ was used, and it was run at survey level. Assay used: immunoSEQ multiplex PCR; TCRdb lists only in-frame clones, some missing. Among around 34,000 clones listed, 75% to 90% were seen once. The sequencing used unsorted PBMCs, collected 1.5 years after starting antiretroviral therapy. The receptors originated from a man aged 18 to 29 with HIV.

The chain has TRBV4-1 and TRBJ1-4; D remains unclear. Germline lookup yields CDR1 MGHRA and CDR2 YSYEKL. The V and J ends lost 4 bases and 0 bases respectively, with 18 bases between them. The CDR3 consists of 18 residues. The CDR3 coding sequence is TGCGCCAGCAGCCTATTGCCCCCGGCGGACGCAACTAATGAAAAACTGTTTTTT. Protein product: CASSLLPPADATNEKLFF.

The chain has TRBV19 and TRBJ2-3; D may be TRBD1 (6 bases). Trimming removed 0 bases at V and 5 bases at J, with 15 bases between. The CDR3 has 16 residues. Germline V CDR1 and CDR2: LNHDA, SQIVND (reference sequence). CDR3 loop: CASSIDRLAGEDTQYF. CDR3 in DNA: TGTGCCAGTAGTATAGATCGGTTGGCAGGGGAAGATACGCAGTATTTT.

CDR3 residues: CASSSGTKEQFF. Written as DNA, the CDR3 is TGTGCCAGCAGTTCCGGGACTAAGGAGCAGTTCTTC. This chain connects TRBV6-6 to TRBJ2-1, with 7 bases identical to TRBD2. This CDR3 spans 12 amino acids. J gave up 10 bases and V 4 bases, and 4 bases lay outside the gene matches. Germline CDR1 and CDR2: MNHNY and SVGAGI (reference sequence).

Only a few counts were recorded for this clone. The chain is built from TRBV19 and TRBJ2-7; 7 bases are a match to TRBD2. Looked up from germline, CDR1 is LNHDA and CDR2 is SQIVND (reference sequence). Losses at the gene ends were 5 bases for V and 0 bases for J; bases not matched to a gene: 4. CDR3 length equals 14 residues. The CDR3 DNA is TGTGCCAGTAGTTACGGGGGGAACTCCTACGAGCAGTACTTC. Protein: CASSYGGNSYEQYF.

The V and J genes are TRBV14 and TRBJ2-7; 14 nucleotides agree with TRBD2. V lost 1 base, J lost 3 bases, and 11 bases stayed unmatched. The length of the CDR3 is 19 residues. The germline gives CDR1 SGHDN, CDR2 FVKESK. Here the CDR3 DNA reads TGTGCCAGCAGCCAAGGGACTAGCGGGAGGTTTCCCAAAAACTACGAGCAGTACTTC. Its translation: CASSQGTSGRFPKNYEQYF.

The chain combines TRBV7-2 with TRBJ1-3; the D is unclear. The CDR3 runs 15 residues. V was shortened by 5 bases and J by 2 bases, with 13 bases between the two germline ends. CDR1 is SGHTA and CDR2 is FQGNSA in the germline V gene. The CDR3 bases are TGTGCCAGCAGCCAGGCCGGGTCTCCTGGAAACACCATATATTTT. As protein: CASSQAGSPGNTIYF.

The chain is built from TRBV27 and TRBJ2-7, with TRBD1 matching over 9 bases. The CDR3 spans 16 residues. The V gene's germline CDR1 is MNHEY and CDR2 SMNVEV (reference sequence). Trimming at V came to 6 bases and at J to 2 bases, leaving 11 bases not matched to a gene. The CDR3 DNA reads TGTGCCAGCAGGTCTACAGGGGGCCGGGGTGCCTACGAGCAGTACTTC. It yields the protein CASRSTGGRGAYEQYF.

This clone has only one observation. The V and J genes are TRBV5-1 and TRBJ2-7; D is undetermined. With 4 bases removed from V and 2 bases from J, the gap between germline ends came to 16 bases. Per germline, CDR1 SGHRS and CDR2 YFSETQ. CDR3 length equals 15 residues. CDR3: CASSPGALSAYEQYF. DNA for the CDR3: TGCGCCAGCAGCCCTGGCGCCCTTTCAGCCTACGAGCAGTACTTC. Full variable domain (outside the CDR3, taken from reference TRBV5-1 and TRBJ2-7): KAGVTQTPRYLIKTRGQQVTLSCSPISGHRSVSWYQQTPGQGLQFLFEYFSETQRNKGNFPGRFSGRQFSNSRSEMNVSTLELGDSALYLCASSPGALSAYEQYFGPGTRLTVT.

This clone was counted a few times. The chain is built from TRBV11-3 and TRBJ2-1; D ambiguous. Germline CDR1 SGHNT, CDR2 YENEEA. This CDR3 has 13 residues. Trimming shortened V by 2 bases and J by 7 bases, and 9 bases separated the two germline ends. The CDR3 DNA sequence: TGTGCCAGCAGCTTAAGTAGTAGGAATGAGCAGTTCTTC. Encoded protein: CASSLSSRNEQFF.

The V and J genes are TRBV7-2 and TRBJ1-1; D unresolved. The CDR3 contains 14 residues. Germline values: CDR1 SGHTA, CDR2 FQGNSA. The ends were cut back, 3 bases at V and 1 base at J, with 9 bases in the middle. In DNA, the CDR3 is TGTGCCAGCAGCTTCCGCCCAGGGAACACTGAAGCTTTCTTT. Its translation is CASSFRPGNTEAFF.

The chain has TRBV29-1 and TRBJ2-3; 8 nucleotides align to TRBD2. Germline CDR1 reads SQVTM; CDR2 reads ANQGSEA. The J segment lost 5 bases and the V segment lost 3 bases, leaving 7 bases of the junction unmatched. The CDR3 loop spans 14 amino acids. As DNA, the CDR3 is TGCAGCGTTGACCAAGCGGGAGTCCTAGATACGCAGTATTTT. Its protein is CSVDQAGVLDTQYF.

This clone showed up just once. The chain uses TRBV14 and TRBJ2-1; the D call may be TRBD1 or TRBD2 (6 bases each). The CDR3 has 18 amino acids. CDR1 and CDR2 from the germline V gene are SGHDN and FVKESK. V lost 1 base and J lost 0, with 16 bases in between. This CDR3 is CASSQAFSTGASYNEQFF. In DNA, the CDR3 is TGTGCCAGCAGCCAAGCTTTTTCTACGGGGGCCTCCTACAATGAGCAGTTCTTC.

This sequence joins TRBV7-4 and TRBJ2-7; 8 bases match TRBD2. The V segment lost 6 bases and the J segment 4 bases; nucleotides outside the gene matches: 5. Germline V gene lookup returns CDR1 SGHVT and CDR2 SQSDAQ. CDR3 length equals 13 residues. The DNA for the CDR3 is TGTGCCAGCAGGACTAGCGAACATTACGAGCAGTACTTC. Amino acids: CASRTSEHYEQYF.

V gene TRBV13 combines with J gene TRBJ2-7; D possibly corresponds to TRBD1 (6 bases). Trimming pared 2 bases from V and 2 bases from J, leaving 13 bases between. This CDR3 spans 15 amino acids. The germline gives CDR1 PRHDT, CDR2 FYEKMQ (reference sequence). This chain's CDR3 is CASSLRGGEPYEQYF. The CDR3 coding sequence is TGTGCCAGCAGCTTAAGAGGGGGAGAACCCTACGAGCAGTACTTC.

V is TRBV10-3 and J is TRBJ2-3, with 12 bases aligning to TRBD2. The germline V gene has CDR1 ENHRY and CDR2 SYGVKD. CDR3 size: 17 residues. Trimming cost V 0 bases and J 3 bases; bases outside gene matches: 4. As DNA, the CDR3 is TGTGCCATCAGTGAGTCCGGAACTAGCGGGGGGACAGATACGCAGTATTTT. Translation gives CAISESGTSGGTDTQYF.

The gene calls are TRBV19 and TRBJ1-2; 7 bases match TRBD1. The length of the CDR3 is 13 residues. Germline lookup yields CDR1 LNHDA and CDR2 SQIVND (reference sequence). J gave up 3 bases and V 6 bases, and 4 bases lay outside the gene matches. CDR3 sequence (DNA): TGTGCCAGTAGCGATGGGACAGACTATGGCTACACCTTC. It codes for CASSDGTDYGYTF.

The V call is TRBV6-5, the J call TRBJ2-7; weak D call: TRBD1 (5 bases). Germline CDR1 is MNHEY and CDR2 is SVGAGI. The length of the CDR3 is 15 residues. V was cut by 6 bases and J by 0 bases, with 15 bases left in between. The CDR3: CASRGSDSLSYEQYF. The CDR3 DNA reads as TGTGCCAGCAGAGGGTCAGACAGCCTCTCCTACGAGCAGTACTTC.

The count of this clone is one. V is TRBV6-1 and J is TRBJ2-7; 13 nucleotides agree with TRBD2. This CDR3 spans 16 amino acids. With 2 bases clipped from V and 5 bases from J, the junction kept 6 bases outside the gene matches. CDR1 is MNHNS and CDR2 is SASEGT in the germline V gene. The CDR3 is CASSELGLAGVNEQYF. The CDR3 DNA follows: TGTGCCAGCAGTGAACTCGGACTAGCGGGAGTCAACGAGCAGTACTTC.

The chain uses TRBV7-8 and TRBJ1-4; D might be TRBD1 (5 bases). The ends were cut back, 6 bases at V and 1 base at J, with 18 bases in the middle. There are 17 residues in the CDR3. Germline CDR1 reads SGHVS; CDR2 reads FQNEAQ. The CDR3 coding sequence is TGTGCCAGCAGACGGTCCTCAGGGAGTCTAACTAATGAAAAACTGTTTTTT. Amino acids: CASRRSSGSLTNEKLFF.

This CDR3 reads CAIINRGPRYGYTF. For the CDR3, the DNA is TGTGCCATTATTAACAGGGGTCCACGGTATGGCTACACCTTC. This rearrangement joins TRBV28 to TRBJ1-2, with 7 bases fitting TRBD1. The length of the CDR3 is 14 residues. J was trimmed by 5 bases and V by 10 bases; bases with no gene match: 13. Germline V CDR1 and CDR2: MDHEN, SYDVKM.

The chain combines TRBV11-3 with TRBJ2-1; D unresolved. CDR3 length: 15 amino acids. V was clipped by 1 base and J by 8 bases, with 15 bases between them. The V gene's germline CDR1 is SGHNT and CDR2 YENEEA. The CDR3: CASSLGSLPEDEQFF. CDR3 coding DNA: TGTGCCAGCAGCTTAGGGTCACTACCCGAGGATGAGCAGTTCTTC.

V gene TRBV28 combines with J gene TRBJ1-2, with unresolved D. Germline V gene sequence: CDR1 MDHEN, CDR2 SYDVKM. V was trimmed by 1 base and J by 1 base, leaving 13 bases between them. The CDR3 is made up of 16 amino acids. DNA for the CDR3: TGTGCCAGCAGTTTATTTCGGTCAGGAATTAACTATGGCTACACCTTC. The encoded protein is CASSLFRSGINYGYTF.

The CDR3 here is CASSVRGGAGEAFF. In DNA, the CDR3 is TGTGCCAGCAGCGTCCGAGGGGGGGCCGGTGAAGCTTTCTTT. The rearrangement joins TRBV9 to TRBJ1-1; D perhaps matches TRBD1 (6 bases). This CDR3 region has 14 residues. The V gene's germline CDR1 is SGDLS and CDR2 YYNGEE. V lost 2 bases to trimming and J lost 7 bases, with 15 bases between them.

The chain combines TRBV2 with TRBJ2-1, with unresolved D. V shed 0 bases and J shed 16 bases, with 13 bases lying between them. Germline V lookup: CDR1 SNHLY, CDR2 FYNNEI. The CDR3 is 12 amino acids. For the CDR3, the DNA is TGTGCCAGCAGTGAAGCGCTGCCCAGGAACTTCTTC. This gives the protein CASSEALPRNFF.

The chain joins TRBV6-6 to TRBJ2-4; unclear D gene. The V gene's germline CDR1 is MNHNY and CDR2 SVGAGI (reference sequence). The CDR3 totals 15 residues. Deletions cut 5 bases from V and 1 base from J, with 12 bases between. The CDR3 DNA sequence: TGTGCCAGCAGTCCTAATTCGTTGGCCAAAAACATTCAGTACTTC. Protein product: CASSPNSLAKNIQYF.